These 27 T cell receptor beta chains share one sample of origin, sequenced in a study of cytomegalovirus exposure and HLA in healthy donors. The study ran its PCR with 60 Vbeta and 13 Jbeta primers. Sequencing was performed with immunoSEQ multiplex PCR; in TCRdb, only in-frame clones are kept and a portion is missing. This table holds fewer than 250,000 clones, roughly 76% found once. The sample comprised PBMCs. These receptors were taken from a woman in her twenties or thirties in good health and CMV-seropositive.

The chain couples TRBV19 to TRBJ1-5; 7 bases line up with TRBD1. This CDR3 comprises 16 residues. The germline CDR1 and CDR2 sequences are LNHDA and SQIVND (reference sequence). After removal of 8 bases from V and 4 bases from J, the junction contained 14 bases not matched to a gene. The DNA of the CDR3 is TGTGCCAGTTCAGACAGGGTCGTTCTTGGAAATCAGCCCCAGCATTTT. It encodes CASSDRVVLGNQPQHF.

Worth noting for this clone: One end of the junction fails to match germline, which may point to a read error. This chain joins TRBV19 and TRBJ1-5; TRBD1 is a possible D gene (5 bases). The germline V gene encodes CDR1 LNHDA and CDR2 SQIVND (reference sequence). This CDR3 has 15 amino acids. The CDR3 nucleotides read TGTGTCAGTAGTAACGGGCAGGGAGGGTTTCAGCCCCAGCATTTT. It is translated as CVSSNGQGGFQPQHF.

This clone came up a few times. The V and J genes are TRBV5-6 and TRBJ1-2; D possibly corresponds to TRBD1 (5 bases). The CDR3 length is 13 residues. The V gene's germline CDR1 is SGHDT and CDR2 YYEEEE. V shed 1 base and J shed 2 bases, with 6 bases lying between them. The CDR3 sequence: CASSLKGNYGYTF. In DNA form, the CDR3 reads TGTGCCAGCAGCTTGAAGGGGAACTATGGCTACACCTTC.

This clone was seen a handful of times. V is TRBV4-3 and J is TRBJ2-5; D may be TRBD1 (5 bases). This CDR3 has 14 amino acids. The germline CDR1 and CDR2 sequences are LGHNA and YSLEER. V dropped 0 bases and J dropped 4 bases, with 9 bases sitting between them. This CDR3 reads CASSQDDRGETQYF. Written as DNA, the CDR3 is TGCGCCAGCAGCCAAGATGATAGGGGAGAGACCCAGTACTTC.

A few counts support this clone. This chain uses TRBV29-1 with TRBJ1-1, with D unresolved. The germline V gene encodes CDR1 SQVTM and CDR2 ANQGSEA. V was trimmed by 5 bases and J by 0 bases, leaving 7 bases between them. CDR3 size: 12 residues. The CDR3 is CSVISVNTEAFF. The CDR3 coding sequence is TGCAGCGTTATTTCGGTGAACACTGAAGCTTTCTTT.

In DNA form, the CDR3 reads TGTGCCTGGAGTGTAGGGACTAGCGGGAGAACGTCCGGGGAGCTGTTTTTT. Translating it yields CAWSVGTSGRTSGELFF. The rearrangement links TRBV30 to TRBJ2-2; TRBD2 agrees at 14 bases. Trimming at V came to 0 bases and at J to 6 bases, leaving 6 bases not matched to a gene. The CDR3 length is 17 residues. Germline CDR1 reads GTSNPN; CDR2 reads SVGIG (reference sequence).

This clone has just one count. The rearrangement joins TRBV6-5 to TRBJ2-7; possible D gene TRBD1, 6 bases. Germline loops: CDR1 MNHEY, CDR2 SVGAGI. The ends were cut back, 5 bases at V and 3 bases at J, with 14 bases in the middle. CDR3 length equals 14 residues. Written as DNA, the CDR3 is TGTGCCAGCAGTAAACGACAGGTTTACTACGAGCAGTACTTC. The encoded protein is CASSKRQVYYEQYF.

This clone has a handful of counts. The V and J genes are TRBV25-1 and TRBJ1-2; the D is unclear. Germline CDR1 is MGHDK and CDR2 is SYGVNS. The CDR3 is 15 residues long. V lost 3 bases to trimming and J lost 6 bases, with 17 bases between them. CDR3 in DNA: TGTGCCAGCAGTGAGGGGTCACGGGGATACGATGGCTACACCTTC. As protein: CASSEGSRGYDGYTF.

The CDR3 nucleotides are TGTGCCAGCAGCTCTCCTCCGGGACTAGCGGCCGATAGGGAGCAGTTCTTC. This codes for CASSSPPGLAADREQFF. This sequence joins TRBV5-8 and TRBJ2-1, with 11 bases aligning to TRBD2. The germline V gene encodes CDR1 SGHTS and CDR2 YDEGEE. V lost 3 bases and J lost 10; bases outside the gene matches: 15. The CDR3 sequence is 17 residues long. Full variable domain (outside the CDR3, taken from reference TRBV5-8 and TRBJ2-1): EAGVTQSPTHLIKTRGQQATLRCSPISGHTSVYWYQQALGLGLQFLLWYDEGEERNRGNFPPRFSGRQFPNYSSELNVNALELEDSALYLCASSSPPGLAADREQFFGPGTRLTVL.

The chain combines TRBV4-3 with TRBJ2-2; 10 nucleotides match TRBD2. From germline, CDR1 is LGHNA and CDR2 YSLEER. There are 19 residues in the CDR3. The trim removed 0 bases at V and 3 bases at J, leaving 10 bases unmatched. This CDR3 is CASSQDKGSGRTYTGELFF. The CDR3 nucleotides read TGCGCCAGCAGCCAAGATAAGGGTAGCGGGAGGACCTACACCGGGGAGCTGTTTTTT.

The J gene is TRBJ1-5, the V gene TRBV27; 7 nucleotides match TRBD1. J was trimmed by 7 bases and V by 2 bases; bases with no gene match: 5. The CDR3 totals 14 residues. In germline, CDR1 is MNHEY, CDR2 SMNVEV (reference sequence). The CDR3 sequence: CASSLGDSRQPQHF. The DNA of the CDR3 is TGTGCCAGCAGTTTAGGGGACAGTAGGCAGCCCCAGCATTTT.

This chain joins TRBV28 and TRBJ2-7, with 9 bases matching TRBD1. J lost 3 bases, V lost 3 bases, and 6 bases had no gene match. This CDR3 contains 15 residues. In germline, CDR1 is MDHEN, CDR2 SYDVKM. The CDR3 DNA reads as TGTGCCAGCAGTTTCCAGGGGACAGGGTACTACGAGCAGTACTTC. Translation: CASSFQGTGYYEQYF.

This chain connects TRBV6-5 to TRBJ1-2; D may be TRBD1 (5 bases). Trimming stripped 5 bases from V and 2 bases from J, with 9 bases between. The V gene's germline CDR1 is MNHEY and CDR2 SVGAGI. This CDR3 has 13 amino acids. The chain's CDR3 is CASSKTANYGYTF. CDR3 coding DNA: TGTGCCAGCAGTAAGACAGCGAACTATGGCTACACCTTC.

In this sample, this clone turned up once. V is TRBV4-2 and J is TRBJ2-3, with 9 bases identical to TRBD2. CDR3 length: 15 amino acids. Germline V gene data show CDR1 as LGHNA and CDR2 as YNFKEQ. With V trimmed by 1 base and J by 2 bases, 1 base remained unmatched. In nucleotides, the CDR3 is TGTGCCAGCAGCCAAGGCGGGGGGGTCACAGATACGCAGTATTTT. Translating it yields CASSQGGGVTDTQYF.

The chain is built from TRBV18 and TRBJ2-1; no definite D call. CDR1 and CDR2 (germline): KGHSH, LQKENI. This CDR3 comprises 14 residues. V shed 3 bases and J shed 5 bases, with 11 bases lying between them. The CDR3 DNA sequence: TGTGCCAGCTCACCGAATTCTAGAGACAATGAGCAGTTCTTC. This codes for CASSPNSRDNEQFF. The complete variable domain, with remaining parts taken from reference TRBV18 and TRBJ2-1, reads NAGVMQNPRHLVRRRGQEARLRCSPMKGHSHVYWYRQLPEEGLKFMVYLQKENIIDESGMPKERFSAEFPKEGPSILRIQQVVRGDSAAYFCASSPNSRDNEQFFGPGTRLTVL.

The chain combines TRBV18 with TRBJ1-2; the match to TRBD1 covers 7 bases. Trimming removed 2 bases from V and 5 bases from J; junction bases left unmatched: 8. The germline V gene has CDR1 KGHSH and CDR2 LQKENI. The CDR3 has 15 residues. For the CDR3, the DNA is TGTGCCAGCTCACCAATTTTAACAGGGGATTATGGCTACACCTTC. This codes for CASSPILTGDYGYTF. Using reference TRBV18 and TRBJ1-2 for the parts outside the CDR3, the full variable domain is NAGVMQNPRHLVRRRGQEARLRCSPMKGHSHVYWYRQLPEEGLKFMVYLQKENIIDESGMPKERFSAEFPKEGPSILRIQQVVRGDSAAYFCASSPILTGDYGYTFGSGTRLTVV.

This clone was picked up a small number of times. This rearrangement joins TRBV5-1 to TRBJ2-6; no clear D. CDR1 is SGHRS and CDR2 is YFSETQ in the germline V gene. The CDR3 loop spans 17 amino acids. V lost 1 base and J lost 0, with 11 bases in between. The CDR3 DNA reads as TGCGCCAGCAGCTTGCTGCAGGCCAGCTCTGGGGCCAACGTCCTGACTTTC. Amino acid sequence: CASSLLQASSGANVLTF.

The V call is TRBV18, the J call TRBJ2-7, with TRBD1 matching over 8 bases. CDR1 KGHSH and CDR2 LQKENI come from the germline V gene. Trimming took 4 bases from V and 1 from J; bases not matched to a gene: 3. The CDR3 covers 14 residues. The CDR3 sequence: CASSQGQASYEQYF. The CDR3 DNA follows: TGTGCCAGCTCACAGGGACAGGCGTCCTACGAGCAGTACTTC.

The V call is TRBV30, the J call TRBJ1-1; TRBD1 agrees at 9 bases. The junction had 7 bases not matched to a gene; V was cut back by 8 bases and J by 6 bases. CDR1 and CDR2 from the germline V gene are GTSNPN and SVGIG (reference sequence). The CDR3 has 12 amino acids. As DNA, the CDR3 is TGTGCCCGCGGACAGGGGAGCTCTGAAGCTTTCTTT. Protein sequence: CARGQGSSEAFF.

J is TRBJ2-7 and V is TRBV28; 12 bases line up with TRBD1. J lost 3 bases, V lost 5 bases, and 5 bases had no gene match. The CDR3 totals 15 residues. Per germline, CDR1 MDHEN and CDR2 SYDVKM. This chain's CDR3 is CASSLRDRGLYEQYF. The CDR3 nucleotides are TGTGCCAGCAGTCTCCGGGACAGGGGGCTCTACGAGCAGTACTTC.

The table lists this clone with a few counts. This rearrangement joins TRBV29-1 to TRBJ1-1, with D unclear. There are 12 residues in the CDR3. Trimming cost V 3 bases and J 1 base, with 6 bases left between them. The V gene's germline CDR1 is SQVTM and CDR2 ANQGSEA. CDR3 sequence (DNA): TGCAGCGTTGATCAGTGGAACACTGAAGCTTTCTTT. Residues: CSVDQWNTEAFF.

The chain carries TRBV5-1 and TRBJ2-1; tentative D call: TRBD2 (5 bases). The germline gives CDR1 SGHRS, CDR2 YFSETQ. The CDR3 is made up of 15 amino acids. V was cut by 0 bases and J by 1 base, with 8 bases left in between. The CDR3 loop reads CASSLDPGSYNEQFF. As DNA, the CDR3 is TGCGCCAGCAGCTTGGATCCGGGATCCTACAATGAGCAGTTCTTC.

The chain is built from TRBV5-6 and TRBJ2-6, with D unclear. V lost 2 bases and J 1 base, leaving 13 bases between the germline ends. Germline V lookup: CDR1 SGHDT, CDR2 YYEEEE. CDR3 length: 17 residues. DNA for the CDR3: TGTGCCAGCAGCTTTGAGACACTGTTATCTGGGGCCAACGTCCTGACTTTC. Translated: CASSFETLLSGANVLTF.

This chain uses TRBV28 with TRBJ1-2; D is undetermined. Trimming took 5 bases from V and 4 from J, leaving 8 bases between them. Germline CDR1 MDHEN, CDR2 SYDVKM. CDR3 length: 12 residues. The CDR3 loop is CASSVPVYGYTF. The CDR3 DNA reads TGTGCCAGCAGTGTACCGGTCTATGGCTACACCTTC.

This chain connects TRBV27 to TRBJ1-2, with D tentatively TRBD1 (6 bases). The CDR3 is 14 residues long. Germline assignment: CDR1 MNHEY and CDR2 SMNVEV (reference sequence). V was shortened by 5 bases and J by 4 bases, with 14 bases between the two germline ends. CDR3 in DNA: TGTGCCAGCAGTCCCCAGGGGTTGCGCTATGGCTACACCTTC. Translation: CASSPQGLRYGYTF.

The V and J genes are TRBV5-1 and TRBJ1-6; D might be TRBD1 (5 bases). Germline V gene lookup returns CDR1 SGHRS and CDR2 YFSETQ. This CDR3 spans 13 amino acids. V was clipped by 4 bases and J by 14 bases, with 16 bases between them. This CDR3 is CASSPQGVSALHF. DNA of the CDR3: TGCGCCAGCAGCCCTCAAGGGGTCTCAGCCCTCCACTTT.

This clone showed up just once. This chain joins TRBV19 and TRBJ1-6, with 10 bases fitting TRBD1. The V segment lost 6 bases and the J segment 7 bases; nucleotides outside the gene matches: 6. Germline-derived CDR1 and CDR2 are LNHDA and SQIVND (reference sequence). The CDR3 loop spans 15 amino acids. This chain's CDR3 is CASSPWDRGNSPLHF. In nucleotides, the CDR3 is TGTGCCAGTAGCCCCTGGGACAGGGGCAATTCACCCCTCCACTTT.